This is a list of T cell receptor beta chains from one sample in a study of blood T cell repertoires in COVID-19. Clones were sequenced by immunoSEQ multiplex PCR, and TCRdb holds only the in-frame ones, with some missing. Of some 120,000 clones in the sample, less than 95% were seen once. Source material: peripheral blood. The receptors shown here come from a human donor with active COVID-19. The donor label of this sample is uncertain. Each CDR3 is given with its conserved first and last residue. Fields, in order: V gene, J gene, CDR3 protein.

TRBV12-5,TRBJ2-5,CASGLASRETQYF
TRBV29-1,TRBJ2-2,CSANGQSGDTGELFF
TRBV7-2,TRBJ1-4,CASSLNREEKLFF
TRBV7-2,TRBJ2-7,CASSPGLAGYEQYF
TRBV11-2,TRBJ2-7,CASSSANARGEQYF
TRBV2,TRBJ1-6,CASRPDRGGNSPLHF
TRBV18,TRBJ1-1,CASSPQGLGGTEAFF
TRBV2,TRBJ1-6,CASSEQKFSPLHF
TRBV7-7,TRBJ1-1,CASSLTENTEAFF
TRBV9,TRBJ2-1,CASSVENSGGPRGEQFF
TRBV7-9,TRBJ2-2,CASSFPGQGLFGELFF
TRBV9,TRBJ2-7,CASSGNLTGPYEQYF
TRBV6-4,TRBJ2-1,CASSQGLYNEQFF
TRBV28,TRBJ1-1,CASSNPSGGGEAFF
TRBV7-2,TRBJ2-5,CASSLARDRVSETQYF
TRBV20-1,TRBJ2-7,CSARSYYEQYF
TRBV28,TRBJ2-7,CASSLRGLHEQYF
TRBV30,TRBJ1-6,CAWSRGQDNSPLHF
TRBV7-2,TRBJ2-2,CASRRTSSNTGELFF
TRBV5-4,TRBJ2-2,CASSFPQGKQTGELFF
TRBV6-2/TRBV6-3,TRBJ2-3,CASSRGLGQLADTQYF
TRBV28,TRBJ1-3,CASSLGAGQVGNTIYF
TRBV7-9,TRBJ1-5,CASSLSGAGNQPQHF
TRBV5-6,TRBJ2-7,CASSLTQGANEQYF
TRBV4-3,TRBJ1-1,CASSQGLGLRTEAFF
TRBV19,TRBJ2-7,CATRLSPSYEQYF
TRBV5-6,TRBJ2-7,CASSLQGYSYEQYF
TRBV12-3/TRBV12-4,TRBJ2-1,CASSFLSYNEQFF
TRBV28,TRBJ2-2,CASSPDSAGELFF
TRBV5-5,TRBJ2-7,CASSLGRDRGVYEQYF
TRBV5-1,TRBJ2-1,CASRTSGVSYNEQFF
TRBV4-2,TRBJ2-3,CASSPPRAGASTDTQYF